The sequence of this T cell receptor beta chain was determined in a study of technical replicates of blood from a few donors. Profiling relied on immunoSEQ multiplex PCR, and the TCRdb table lists in-frame clones only, not all of them. This sample has tens of thousands of clones, with approximately 95% found just once. V was trimmed by 6 bases and J by 3 bases, leaving 9 bases between them. The CDR3 consists of 12 residues. Per the germline V gene, CDR1 is SNHLY and CDR2 is FYNNEI. This TCR was sampled from a human donor in good health. V is TRBV2 and J is TRBJ2-7, with D perhaps TRBD2 (6 bases). The sample comprised T cells isolated from PBMCs. The CDR3 nucleotides read TGTGCCAGCAGCCTCGGGAGCTACGAGCAGTACTTC. Amino acid sequence: CASSLGSYEQYF.